The 4 T cell receptor beta chains reported below all come from one sample, sequenced in a study of Tregs in tolerant kidney transplant recipients (dated by TCRdb to between 2019 and 2020). Receptor libraries were prepared by the immunoSEQ multiplex PCR assay. TCRdb holds this immuneACCESS table with in-frame rearrangements only. Some clones are missing; in checked studies, unresolved V genes explain under half, and the rest has no known cause. In this sample the table shows about 240,000 clones, around 81% of which occur a single time. The top ten hold over 0.5% of the sample. Sequencing was carried out using CD4+ T cells from blood. These receptors were collected from a human donor in good health.

This rearrangement joins TRBV6-5 to TRBJ2-1; D tentatively fits TRBD1 or TRBD2 (5 bases each). The CDR3 runs 15 residues. The germline V gene encodes CDR1 MNHEY and CDR2 SVGAGI. V was clipped by 6 bases and J by 8 bases, with 20 bases between them. CDR3 nucleotide sequence: TGTGCCAGCAGCCAACCCTTTTCTAGAGGGGATGAGCAGTTCTTC. Residues: CASSQPFSRGDEQFF.

This chain joins TRBV27 and TRBJ1-2; 8 nucleotides align to TRBD1. The V segment lost 5 bases and the J segment 3 bases; nucleotides outside the gene matches: 8. The CDR3 runs to 15 residues. Germline V gene sequence: CDR1 MNHEY, CDR2 SMNVEV (reference sequence). The CDR3 DNA reads TGTGCCAGCAGTCCTACAGGGGGTGAATACTATGGCTACACCTTC. As protein: CASSPTGGEYYGYTF.

This chain links TRBV5-3 with TRBJ1-4; D unresolved. TRBV5-3 is given ORF status, its function remaining uncertain. The CDR3 loop spans 16 amino acids. The V gene lost 0 bases and the J gene lost 8 bases, with 17 bases spanning the gap. In DNA, the CDR3 is TGTGCCAGAAGCTTGGAGGAGTCAGAGAGAGGGGAAAAACTGTTTTTT. It yields the protein CARSLEESERGEKLFF.

A remark on this clone: A junction boundary mismatches the germline segment, possibly from a read error. V and J are TRBV7-7 and TRBJ2-7; TRBD1 is a possible D gene (6 bases). Germline lookup yields CDR1 SSHAT and CDR2 FNYEAQ (reference sequence). The CDR3 is 15 residues long. CDR3 in amino acids: CASSPPTGSPSEQYF. The DNA of the CDR3 is TGTGCTAGCAGCCCCCCTACAGGGTCTCCCTCCGAGCAGTACTTC.